This T cell receptor beta chain was sequenced for a study of a mutant IDH1 vaccine in newly diagnosed glioma. Study in general: Previous treatment comprised radiotherapy, temozolomide, or both, mostly both.

The CDR3 contains 11 residues. Trimming stripped 6 bases from V and 3 bases from J, with 9 bases between. Germline lookup yields CDR1 SQVTM and CDR2 ANQGSEA. Method: immunoSEQ multiplex PCR; TCRdb's copy keeps in-frame clones and lacks some. This table has about 88,000 clones, approximately 80% appearing once. The sample's time point: baseline, week 1 (first vaccination visit). Indicated treatment: pre-vaccination baseline after standard-of-care therapy. The V gene is TRBV29-1, the J gene TRBJ2-7, with TRBD1 as a possible D gene (5 bases). This specimen was PBMCs, taken from a glioma patient treated with radiotherapy, temozolomide or both. The receptor was isolated from a middle-aged man with glioma. Some clones in this sample may be carry-over from other donors' samples. CDR3 in DNA: TGCAGCGTGACAGTTGTCTACGAGCAGTACTTC. It translates to CSVTVVYEQYF.